The sequence of this TCR beta chain was determined in a study of blood T cell repertoires in COVID-19. On the study more broadly: PBMCs, B-cell-depleted T cells, or T cells provided the cDNA or gDNA that made up the material.

Sequenced by immunoSEQ multiplex PCR; TCRdb stores in-frame clones only, minus some. Here the sample spans nearly 45,000 clones, about nine tenths being singletons. V dropped 4 bases and J dropped 5 bases, with 11 bases sitting between them. The CDR3 sequence is 14 residues long. The V gene's germline CDR1 is LGHDT and CDR2 YNNKEL (reference sequence). The receptor comes from a woman aged 80 or older in a cohort sampled during active or convalescent COVID-19. The material sequenced was peripheral blood. V gene TRBV3-1 (or the pseudogene TRBV3-2) combines with J gene TRBJ2-2, with D unresolved. In DNA form, the CDR3 reads TGTGCCAGCAGCCCCCTTGGCGGAACCGGGGAGCTGTTTTTT. It codes for CASSPLGGTGELFF.